The clone carrying this TCR beta chain was detected many times. The antigen remains undetermined. TCRdb reprocessed the reads via MiXCR and lists one record per CDR3 protein. The table records 490,000 or so distinct CDR3 sequences, 11% of them present only once. Germline lookup yields CDR1 SGHAT and CDR2 FQDESV (reference sequence). This CDR3 has 13 residues. Between the trimmed V and J ends, which lost 5 bases and 0 bases, there was a span of 8 bases. These data originate in a study of T cell repertoires in cytomegalovirus infection. Study-level results: Summed public TCR beta family frequency identified CMV carriers bearing the relevant HLA. HLA-C-restricted, CMV-specific TCR beta clonotypes were dominant ex vivo.

Sample: PBMCs. The TCR originated in a human donor in good health (CMV status not recorded). Some clones in this sample may be carry-over from other donors' samples. V is TRBV11-1 and J is TRBJ2-7; D is ambiguous. The CDR3: CASSKASSYEQYF. CDR3 DNA sequence: TGTGCCAGCAGCAAGGCTAGCTCCTACGAGCAGTACTTC.